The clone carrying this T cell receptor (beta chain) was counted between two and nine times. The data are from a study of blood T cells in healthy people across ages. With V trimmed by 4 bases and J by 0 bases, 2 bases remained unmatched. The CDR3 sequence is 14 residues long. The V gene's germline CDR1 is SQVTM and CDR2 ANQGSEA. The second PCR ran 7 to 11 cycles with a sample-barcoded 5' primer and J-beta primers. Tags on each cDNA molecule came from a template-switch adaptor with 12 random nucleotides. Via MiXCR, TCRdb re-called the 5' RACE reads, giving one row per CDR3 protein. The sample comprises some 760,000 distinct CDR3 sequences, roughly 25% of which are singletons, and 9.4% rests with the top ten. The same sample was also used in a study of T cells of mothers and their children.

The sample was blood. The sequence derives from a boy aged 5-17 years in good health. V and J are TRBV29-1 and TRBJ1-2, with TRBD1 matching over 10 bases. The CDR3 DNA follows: TGCAGCGTTGTCGGACAGGGGGCTAACTATGGCTACACCTTC. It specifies CSVVGQGANYGYTF.